Detailed here is one TCR beta chain. This clonotype was recorded many times. Its antigen is currently not known. Base qualities are not at hand, and no much larger clone is one base apart. The axillary draining lymph nodes of breast cancer patients were the source of the lymph node samples. The data stem from a study of breast tumors, draining lymph nodes, adjacent tissues (TCRdb year 2016). At the level of the whole study: Breast cancer patients provided tumor, adjacent nontumor tissue and axillary lymph nodes, and the study compared the TCR beta repertoires across these three sources. In human breast cancer, the study set out to assess how tumor, surrounding tissue and draining lymph node repertoires relate to one another and whether T cells might be exchanged between them. General conclusions and limits of the study: The conclusion that tumor T cells originate in lymph nodes was presented as consistent with a hypothesis rather than as directly demonstrated. The similarity between tumor and nontumor tissue repertoires was significantly greater in luminal-like breast cancer than in basal-like breast cancer. T-cell repertoire diversity in tumors was found to be lower than in lymph nodes but higher than in nontumor tissue, and preferential V and J gene usage was observed. A scenario in which most tumor T cells derive from the lymph node and then expand within tumor tissue was judged to be consistent with the data.

The listed sequencing device is Illumina HiSeq 2000. TCR beta chain libraries were generated through multiplex PCR amplification. High-throughput sequencing was used to analyze the amplified TCR beta chain products. TCRdb trimmed public reads at Q25 via fastp, called clones via MiXCR and kept in-frame beta chains. Rows merge per CDR3 protein into single entries with the most common DNA and genes. Counted in this sample were over 200,000 distinct CDR3 sequences; around 32% of them appeared once. The ten largest account for just over 1.4% of the sample. The TCR comes from a female donor with breast cancer. Some clones in this sample may be carry-over from other donors' samples. Sequencing input: axillary lymph node tissue.

The nucleotides are TGCGCCAGCAGCCAAGATAGCGGGACTAGTATGTACGAGCAGTACTTC. This sequence encodes CASSQDSGTSMYEQYF. The chain employs TRBV4-3 and TRBJ2-7; the central 8 bases match TRBD2. The CDR3 runs 16 amino acids, cysteine and phenylalanine included. Only the CDR3 portion is preserved as DNA: 48 bases, with reading frame beginning at the first base. Germline trimming: 0 bases from V, 4 bases from J; junction bases outside gene matches: 8. Per the germline V gene, LGHNA is the CDR1 and YSLEER is the CDR2.